This T cell receptor beta chain was profiled in a study of CD8+ T cells in alopecia areata. On the study more broadly: Female C3H/HeJ mice aged 7-10 weeks were given skin from C3H/HeJ graft donors, roughly 6-13 months old, that had spontaneous alopecia.

Extraction and reverse transcription of RNA yielded cDNA as the sequencing template. Assay: immunoSEQ multiplex PCR; the TCRdb copy retains only in-frame clones and omits some. The data show more than 2,000 clones, with none appearing a single time. There are many counts of this clone. As yet, its antigen is unknown. These gene names are mouse names. Sorting used CD4, CD8alpha, NKG2D, NKG2ACE and other markers on pooled cutaneous lymph node cells. Study-level findings and limits: An increase in clonality over normal scalp was evident in lesional scalp, especially alopecia totalis/universalis. Normal skin's resident alphabeta T cells are sequenced alongside lesional scalp T cells.

Sequenced sample: CD8+ T cells sorted from a lymph node. This receptor was identified in a C3H/HeJ mouse with alopecia areata. This mouse strain has H2-k as its MHC haplotype.

The part of the CDR3 DNA that was read is TGTGCCAGCGGTGAGTCAGGAACCAACACCGGG. Translation gives CASGESGTNTG. The CDR3 in full is CASGESGTNTGQLYF. The rearrangement joins TRBV13-2 to TRBJ2-2; D gene ambiguous. The read ends 4 residues early relative to the CDR3; the germline J gene fills the gap. Trimming cost V 2 bases and J 2 bases, with 10 bases left between them. Germline CDR1 is NNHNN and CDR2 is SYGAGS (reference sequence). The CDR3 totals 15 residues.